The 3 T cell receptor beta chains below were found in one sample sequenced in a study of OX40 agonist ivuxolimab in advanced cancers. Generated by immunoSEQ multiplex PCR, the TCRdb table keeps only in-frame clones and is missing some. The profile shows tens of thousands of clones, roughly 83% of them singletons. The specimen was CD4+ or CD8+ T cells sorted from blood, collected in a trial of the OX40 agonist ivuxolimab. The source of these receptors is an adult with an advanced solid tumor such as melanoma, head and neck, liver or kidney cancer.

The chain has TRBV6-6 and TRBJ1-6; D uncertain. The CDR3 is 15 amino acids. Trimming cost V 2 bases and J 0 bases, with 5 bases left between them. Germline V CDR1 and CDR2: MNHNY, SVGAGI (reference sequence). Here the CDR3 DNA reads TGTGCCAGCAGTTACGCCAGCTCCTATAATTCACCCCTCCACTTT. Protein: CASSYASSYNSPLHF.

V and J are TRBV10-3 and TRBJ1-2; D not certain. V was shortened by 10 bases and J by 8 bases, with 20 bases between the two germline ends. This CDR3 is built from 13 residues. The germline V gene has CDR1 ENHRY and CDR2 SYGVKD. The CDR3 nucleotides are TGTGCCACCCGGGCCAACTCAGAGGAGGGCTACACCTTC. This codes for CATRANSEEGYTF.

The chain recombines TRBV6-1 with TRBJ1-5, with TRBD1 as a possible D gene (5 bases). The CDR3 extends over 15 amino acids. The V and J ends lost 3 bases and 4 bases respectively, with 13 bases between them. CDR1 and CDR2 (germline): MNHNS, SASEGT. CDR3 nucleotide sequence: TGTGCCAGCAGTGAGGTCAGGGTGGGGAATCAGCCCCAGCATTTT. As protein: CASSEVRVGNQPQHF.